The text below deals with one T cell receptor beta chain. Its antigen specificity is not known. Base qualities are not recorded, but no much larger clone differs from it by a single base. The germline V gene sets CDR1 to LGHNA and CDR2 to YNFKEQ. V has 2 bases trimmed and J has 4 bases trimmed; junction bases matching no gene number 13. The CDR3 starts with the cysteine, ends with the phenylalanine, and has 18 residues. Only CDR3 DNA remains: 54 bases, in frame from the first base. Systemically healthy Caucasian individuals from Russia, 35 to 50 in total and aged roughly 6 to 100 years, were included as donors. Each donor gave about 10 milliliters of peripheral blood, drawn into EDTA-treated Vacutainer tubes. Ficoll-Paque density-gradient centrifugation was used to isolate PBMCs, with at least 6.5 million per sample. Total RNA, at least 6 micrograms per sample, was extracted from PBMCs with Trizol reagent. For every donor, flow cytometry on a PBMC aliquot measured the percentage of naive CD45RAhigh/CD27high T cells.

The sample originates from a study of blood T cells in healthy people across ages (dated by TCRdb to about 2015). Concerning the study at large: In model experiments, template switching captured about one uniquely barcoded TCR beta cDNA molecule for every two T cells. The donors were divided into four age groups: young (average around 15 years), middle-aged (around 37), aged (about 61) and long-lived (approximately 74). Using the same blood draw, the study looked at two additional independent replicas of 1 million unique cDNA reads for two donors, one aged 18 to 30 and the other aged 80 or older. Age-related changes in TCR beta repertoire diversity were measured in the study by deep sequencing normalized with unique cDNA molecular identifiers. To avoid experimental bias, donors of different ages were spread randomly across the sequencing lanes. Broad study findings and their caveats: A strong correlation was found between observed TCR beta diversity and the percentage of naive T cells measured by flow cytometry. The long-lived group showed more naive CD4+ T cells, fewer expanded clones and increased TCR diversity than the aged group, suggesting age selection. As age increased, observed TCR beta diversity per million T cells dropped in a roughly linear way, and a significant reduction was already evident by age about 40. Total diversity estimates from one million sequenced T cells were considered lower bounds and underestimates. Conclusive comparison of naive and antigen-experienced compartments was prevented by the profiling of bulk unsorted PBMCs. The CMV infection status of donors was not known, potentially confounding age-related changes in expanded clonotypes.

Library construction relied on 5' RACE. Sequenced on an Illumina HiSeq 2500. The second PCR ran for about 7 to 11 cycles and used a J-beta primer mix along with a sample-barcoded 5' primer. A unique molecular identifier was introduced onto each TCR beta cDNA molecule by a template-switch 5' adaptor carrying 12 random nucleotides. At least 2.5 million CDR3-containing paired-end reads were obtained from each sample. First-strand cDNA was synthesized from all RNA with the Mint cDNA synthesis kit, primed by a TRBC-specific oligonucleotide. Following uracil-DNA glycosylase treatment, a first 18-cycle PCR with universal primers M1SS and BC2_uni_R was performed on all cDNA. The authors processed their data as follows. Normalization of each sample was performed by random selection of 1 million high-quality reads, each carrying a distinct molecular identifier. Reads with shared molecular identifiers were discarded instead of being binned into consensus sequences. MiTCR, set to a Q25 quality threshold and the strictest error-elimination algorithm, was used for CDR3 identification, clonotype clustering and error correction. A nonparametric unseen species model with Euler transformation was used to estimate a lower bound on total TCR beta diversity. Using fastp at Q25 and MiXCR, TCRdb reprocessed the public reads and kept productive beta chains. For every CDR3 protein sequence, its rows merge into one entry that carries the most common genes and DNA. These V and J calls are TCRdb output, not the study's own analysis. The sample table shows hundreds of thousands of distinct CDR3 sequences, and around 30% are seen once. 29% of the sample is taken by the ten largest.

The clonotype comes from a woman between 65 and 79 years old in good health. In this chain, TRBV4-2 is recombined with TRBJ2-5; TRBD1 matches 10 bases in the middle. The sequenced sample was blood. Here is the DNA: TGTGCCAGCAGCCAAACTGCCTCGGACAGGGGGAAGGGAGAGACCCAGTACTTC. It is translated as CASSQTASDRGKGETQYF.